The clone carrying this T cell receptor beta chain was picked up a small number of times. The ends lost 1 base at V and 2 bases at J; junction bases unmatched: 7. This CDR3 comprises 16 residues. The germline CDR1 and CDR2 sequences are SNHLY and FYNNEI. Generated by immunoSEQ multiplex PCR, the TCRdb table keeps only in-frame clones and is missing some. The table shows hundreds of thousands of clones, with approximately 86% occurring only once. The data originate from a study of blood T cell repertoires in COVID-19. This TCR came from a woman in her twenties or thirties who had recovered from COVID-19. The sample taken for sequencing was PBMCs or T cells enriched from blood (not recorded which). The V gene is TRBV2, the J gene TRBJ2-7, with TRBD1 matching 8 bases. The CDR3 coding sequence is TGTGCCAGCAGTGAAGGCCGCCGGGACAGGACCTACGAGCAGTACTTC. Residues: CASSEGRRDRTYEQYF.